This T cell receptor (beta chain) was captured in a study of cytomegalovirus exposure and HLA in healthy donors. Vbeta (60) and Jbeta (13) primers were used in the PCR. The protocol was immunoSEQ multiplex PCR, while the TCRdb copy is restricted to in-frame clones and leaves out a portion. The data show 130,000 or so clones, with around 75% seen just once and around 3.4% held by the top ten. Germline CDR1 and CDR2: MNHNY and SVGAGI (reference sequence). Trimming stripped 0 bases from V and 6 bases from J, with 18 bases between. The CDR3 consists of 16 residues. Sequencing used PBMCs. The receptor comes from a man in his forties in good health and CMV-seronegative. V and J are TRBV6-6 and TRBJ2-7, with D tentatively TRBD2 (5 bases). The CDR3 loop is CASSYSTAEAAGEQYF. CDR3 nucleotide sequence: TGTGCCAGCAGTTACTCGACGGCTGAAGCGGCTGGCGAGCAGTACTTC.